This T cell receptor (beta chain) was sequenced for a study of molecular identifiers for immune sequencing clone quantification. Background on the study: Sequencing covered four of five parts into which replicate RNA from approximately 20,000 or 100,000 naive CD8 cells was split.

The study's findings and limits: Should identical TCR molecules share a barcode, the sizes of highly expanded clones could be underestimated.

TCRdb redid the calling of the PCR reads with MiXCR, one entry per CDR3 protein. The sample holds over 600,000 distinct CDR3 sequences, just under 20% seen once. From germline, CDR1 is KGHSH and CDR2 LQKENI. This CDR3 has 11 residues. The germline V and J ends were trimmed by 6 bases and 10 bases, with 10 bases remaining between them. Sorting selected naive CD8 T cells with a CD8+CD4-CCR7+CD45RA+ phenotype. The table lists this clonotype with many counts. The antigen is not known. The sequence was collected from a human donor in good health. Some libraries in this study had Jurkat cell RNA spiked in. Material for sequencing was naive CD8+ T cells from blood, with Jurkat cell RNA spiked in. Subset specified: FACS-sorted CD8+CD4-CCR7+CD45RA+ naive T cells. The chain couples TRBV18 to TRBJ2-1; unclear D gene. As DNA, the CDR3 is TGTGCCAGCTCCCCCGTTCTCGAGCAGTTCTTC. Encoded protein: CASSPVLEQFF.